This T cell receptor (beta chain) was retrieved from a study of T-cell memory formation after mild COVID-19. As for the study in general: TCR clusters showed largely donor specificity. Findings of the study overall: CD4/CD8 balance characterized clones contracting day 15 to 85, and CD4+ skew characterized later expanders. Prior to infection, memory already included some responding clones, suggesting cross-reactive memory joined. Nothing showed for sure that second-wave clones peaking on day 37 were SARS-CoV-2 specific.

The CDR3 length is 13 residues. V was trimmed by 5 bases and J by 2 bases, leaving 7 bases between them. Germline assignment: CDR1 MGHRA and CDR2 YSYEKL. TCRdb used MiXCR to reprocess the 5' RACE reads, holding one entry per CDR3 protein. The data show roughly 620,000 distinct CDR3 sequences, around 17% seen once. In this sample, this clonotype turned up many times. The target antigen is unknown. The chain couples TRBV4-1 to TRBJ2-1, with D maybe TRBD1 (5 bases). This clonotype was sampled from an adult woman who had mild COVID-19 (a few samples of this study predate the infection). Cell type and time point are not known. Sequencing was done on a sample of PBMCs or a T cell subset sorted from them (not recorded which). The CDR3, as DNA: TGCGCCAGCAGCTCAGGGACCTACAATGAGCAGTTCTTC. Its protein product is CASSSGTYNEQFF.